This TCR beta chain was sequenced in a study of T cell responses to AZD1222 COVID-19 vaccine. At the level of the study: Pooling of second doses given at about 4 or about 12 weeks was done. Overall study findings and caveats: Distributed over spike, vaccine-associated CD4 TCRs predominated at 160-218 and 743-854. Unmutated variant regions reportedly attract nearly half of all spike-specific TCRs. At study baseline, merely roughly 6 AZD1222 recipients were seropositive.

The V end lost 3 bases, the J end lost 4 bases, and 9 bases lay between the germline ends. CDR1 SGHRS and CDR2 YFSETQ come from the germline V gene. CDR3 length: 13 amino acids. Regarding this clone: The antigen is not known.

Sequencing was performed with immunoSEQ multiplex PCR; in TCRdb, only in-frame clones are kept and a portion is missing. The top ten hold 17% of the sample, which has some 64,000 clones, more than 75% seen once. The TCR comes from an adult in good health. The sample was peripheral blood, taken on day 0 of AZD1222 vaccination. The chain employs TRBV5-1 and TRBJ2-3; D call uncertain. The CDR3 is CASSSPPADTQYF. DNA of the CDR3: TGCGCCAGCAGCTCTCCGCCTGCAGATACGCAGTATTTT.